The 11 T cell receptor beta chains reported below all come from one sample, sequenced in a study of cytomegalovirus exposure and HLA in healthy donors. The PCR employed 60 Vbeta primers together with 13 Jbeta primers. This table comes from immunoSEQ multiplex PCR, and its TCRdb copy is limited to in-frame clones, with some not included. The repertoire holds about 92,000 clones, over 65% seen once, with approximately 15% in the top ten. The sample consisted of PBMCs. Source of these receptors: a woman aged 18-29 years in good health and CMV-seropositive.

The chain links TRBV27 to TRBJ2-1; the D gene is possibly TRBD2 (5 bases). V shed 6 bases and J shed 0 bases, with 15 bases lying between them. The CDR3 runs to 16 residues. Germline-derived CDR1 and CDR2 are MNHEY and SMNVEV (reference sequence). The DNA for the CDR3 is TGTGCCAGCAGGGCGGGTGCGGCCAGCTCCTACAATGAGCAGTTCTTC. Its protein is CASRAGAASSYNEQFF.

This sequence joins TRBV7-9 and TRBJ2-7; weak D call: TRBD1 (6 bases). Trimming took off 6 bases at V and 2 bases at J, with 11 bases between the two ends. The CDR3 runs 13 residues. Germline V gene data show CDR1 as SEHNR and CDR2 as FQNEAQ (reference sequence). CDR3 residues: CASSSRGAYEQYF. Written as DNA, the CDR3 is TGTGCCAGCAGTTCCAGGGGCGCCTACGAGCAGTACTTC.

This clone was seen a few times. The chain links TRBV7-2 to TRBJ2-7, with 8 bases matching TRBD1. V was clipped by 3 bases and J by 2 bases; unmatched bases: 6. Germline-derived CDR1 and CDR2 are SGHTA and FQGNSA. The CDR3 extends over 15 amino acids. DNA for the CDR3: TGTGCCAGCAGCTTTCCCGGACAGGGTGCCTACGAGCAGTACTTC. Amino acids: CASSFPGQGAYEQYF.

The chain couples TRBV7-6 to TRBJ2-5; TRBD2 matches 11 bases. The germline V gene encodes CDR1 SGHVS and CDR2 FNYEAQ. The V segment lost 0 bases and the J segment 5 bases; nucleotides outside the gene matches: 5. This CDR3 has 16 residues. The CDR3 DNA reads as TGTGCCAGCAGCTTAGCGATTAGCGGGAGGGCGGAGACCCAGTACTTC. It translates to CASSLAISGRAETQYF. The variable domain in full, completed from reference TRBV7-6 and TRBJ2-5, reads GAGVSQSPRYKVTKRGQDVALRCDPISGHVSLYWYRQALGQGPEFLTYFNYEAQQDKSGLPNDRFSAERPEGSISTLTIQRTEQRDSAMYRCASSLAISGRAETQYFGPGTRLLVL.

This rearrangement joins TRBV9 to TRBJ2-3; the match to TRBD1 covers 7 bases. The CDR3 has 13 amino acids. J was trimmed by 5 bases and V by 4 bases; bases with no gene match: 4. CDR1 is SGDLS and CDR2 is YYNGEE in the germline V gene. The CDR3 region is CASSTWTGDTQYF. CDR3 sequence (DNA): TGTGCCAGCAGCACCTGGACAGGAGATACGCAGTATTTT.

This chain links TRBV7-9 with TRBJ1-1; D uncertain. Germline V CDR1 and CDR2: SEHNR, FQNEAQ (reference sequence). The CDR3 spans 11 residues. V was pared by 0 bases and J by 8 bases, with 4 bases between. This CDR3 reads CASSLAREAFF. Here the CDR3 DNA reads TGTGCCAGCAGCTTAGCCCGGGAAGCTTTCTTT.

Comment on this clone: One end of the junction does not line up with germline, which may come from a read error. V and J are TRBV7-7 and TRBJ1-1; D is unresolved. The CDR3 extends over 13 amino acids. CDR1 and CDR2 (germline): SSHAT, FNYEAQ (reference sequence). The CDR3 sequence: CASSRYVNTEAFF. For the CDR3, the DNA is TGTGCTAGCAGCCGCTACGTGAACACTGAAGCTTTCTTT. The entire variable domain, with the rest obtained from reference TRBV7-7 and TRBJ1-1, is as follows: GAGVSQSPRYKVTKRGQDVTLRCDPISSHATLYWYQQALGQGPEFLTYFNYEAQPDKSGLPSDRFSAERPEGSISTLTIQRTEQRDSAMYRCASSRYVNTEAFFGQGTRLTVV.

This clone occurred a few times. J is TRBJ2-3 and V is TRBV2; D might be TRBD1 (6 bases). Germline assignment: CDR1 SNHLY and CDR2 FYNNEI. The V end lost 7 bases, the J end lost 0 bases, and 14 bases lay between the germline ends. The CDR3 consists of 15 residues. The CDR3 spells CASKLDRPSTDTQYF. The CDR3 nucleotides are TGTGCCAGCAAGCTCGACAGGCCCAGCACAGATACGCAGTATTTT.

In the case of this clone: The DNA is omitted, as the CDR3 cannot be located on it reliably, and the CDR3 follows TCRdb's listing. V usage is TRBV10-3 and J usage is TRBJ2-2; the table names TRBD1, a call not compared with the DNA. Germline V gives CDR1 ENHRY, CDR2 SYGVKD. The CDR3 is 14 residues long, counting both termini. The CDR3 region is CAISSGQGGGELFF.

The V and J genes are TRBV9 and TRBJ1-1, with 11 bases aligning to TRBD1. The germline V gene encodes CDR1 SGDLS and CDR2 YYNGEE. The CDR3 is made up of 13 amino acids. V shed 4 bases and J 11 bases; nucleotides not matched to a gene: 7. CDR3 in amino acids: CASSSRTGGEAFF. Here the CDR3 DNA reads TGTGCCAGCAGCTCTCGGACAGGGGGCGAGGCTTTCTTT.

J is TRBJ2-1 and V is TRBV18; D unresolved. The CDR3 is 15 residues long. The V gene's germline CDR1 is KGHSH and CDR2 LQKENI. Trimming stripped 2 bases from V and 0 bases from J, with 8 bases between. CDR3 in DNA: TGTGCCAGCTCACCAGGTTCGGGCTCCTACAATGAGCAGTTCTTC. It translates to CASSPGSGSYNEQFF.